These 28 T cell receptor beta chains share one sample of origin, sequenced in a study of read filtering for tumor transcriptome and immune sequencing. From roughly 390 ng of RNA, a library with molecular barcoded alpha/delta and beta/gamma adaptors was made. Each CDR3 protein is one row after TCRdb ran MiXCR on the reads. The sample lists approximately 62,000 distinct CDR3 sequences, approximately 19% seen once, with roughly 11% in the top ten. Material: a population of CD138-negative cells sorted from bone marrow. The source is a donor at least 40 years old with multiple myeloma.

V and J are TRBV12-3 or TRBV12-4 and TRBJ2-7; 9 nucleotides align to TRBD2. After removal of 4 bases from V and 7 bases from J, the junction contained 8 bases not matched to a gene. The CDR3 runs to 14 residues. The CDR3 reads CASSSSGVGGEQYF. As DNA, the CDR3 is TGTGCCAGCAGTTCTAGCGGGGTCGGGGGTGAGCAGTACTTC.

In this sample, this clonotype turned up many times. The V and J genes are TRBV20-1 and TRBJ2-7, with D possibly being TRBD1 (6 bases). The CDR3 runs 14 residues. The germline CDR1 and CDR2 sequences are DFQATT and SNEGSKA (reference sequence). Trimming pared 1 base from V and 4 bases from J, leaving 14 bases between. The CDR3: CSARGQVDGYEQYF. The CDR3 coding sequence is TGCAGTGCTAGAGGACAGGTCGACGGTTACGAGCAGTACTTC.

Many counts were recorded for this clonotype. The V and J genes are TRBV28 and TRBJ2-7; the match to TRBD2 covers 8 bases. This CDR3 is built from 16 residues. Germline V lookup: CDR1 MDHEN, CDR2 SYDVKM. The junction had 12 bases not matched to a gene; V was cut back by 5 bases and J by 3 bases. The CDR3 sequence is CASSAAGGAGNYEQYF. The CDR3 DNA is TGTGCCAGCAGTGCAGCCGGGGGGGCCGGCAACTACGAGCAGTACTTC.

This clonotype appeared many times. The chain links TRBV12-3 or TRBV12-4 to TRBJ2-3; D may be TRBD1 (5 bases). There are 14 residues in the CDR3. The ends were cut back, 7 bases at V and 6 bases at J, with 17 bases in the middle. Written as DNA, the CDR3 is TGTGCCAGCACCCAGGGTTCCGCAGGGGATACGCAGTATTTT. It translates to CASTQGSAGDTQYF.

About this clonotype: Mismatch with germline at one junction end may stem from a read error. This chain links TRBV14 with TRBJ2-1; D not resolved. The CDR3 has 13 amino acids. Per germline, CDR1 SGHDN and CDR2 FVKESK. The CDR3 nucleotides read TGTGCCGGCAGTCCTGGGTCCTCAACTCGGCAGCTCTTC. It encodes CAGSPGSSTRQLF.

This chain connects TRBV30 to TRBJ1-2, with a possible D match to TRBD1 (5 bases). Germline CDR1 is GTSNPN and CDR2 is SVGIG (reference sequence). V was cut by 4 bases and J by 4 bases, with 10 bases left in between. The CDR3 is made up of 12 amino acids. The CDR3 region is CAWIRDGYGYTF. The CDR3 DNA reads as TGTGCCTGGATCAGGGACGGCTATGGCTACACCTTC.

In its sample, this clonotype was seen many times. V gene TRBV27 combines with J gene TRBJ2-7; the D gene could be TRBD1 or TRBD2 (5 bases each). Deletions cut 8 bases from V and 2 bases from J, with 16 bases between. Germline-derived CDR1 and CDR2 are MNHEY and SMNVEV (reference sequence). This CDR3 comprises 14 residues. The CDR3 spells CASGTGTRTYEQYF. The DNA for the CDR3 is TGTGCCAGCGGAACGGGGACCCGAACCTACGAGCAGTACTTC.

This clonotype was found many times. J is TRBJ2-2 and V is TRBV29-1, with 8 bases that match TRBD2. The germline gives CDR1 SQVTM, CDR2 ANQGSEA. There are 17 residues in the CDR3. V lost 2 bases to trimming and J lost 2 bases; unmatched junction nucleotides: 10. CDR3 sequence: CSVERGVAGHNTGELFF. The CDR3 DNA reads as TGCAGCGTTGAAAGAGGGGTAGCGGGACATAACACCGGGGAGCTGTTTTTT.

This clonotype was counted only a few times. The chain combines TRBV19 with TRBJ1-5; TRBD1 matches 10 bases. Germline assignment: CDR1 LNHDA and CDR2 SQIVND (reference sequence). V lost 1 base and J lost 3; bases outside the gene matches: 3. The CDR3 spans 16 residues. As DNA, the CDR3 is TGTGCCAGTAGTATAGCGGGACAGGGGTACAATCAGCCCCAGCATTTT. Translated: CASSIAGQGYNQPQHF.

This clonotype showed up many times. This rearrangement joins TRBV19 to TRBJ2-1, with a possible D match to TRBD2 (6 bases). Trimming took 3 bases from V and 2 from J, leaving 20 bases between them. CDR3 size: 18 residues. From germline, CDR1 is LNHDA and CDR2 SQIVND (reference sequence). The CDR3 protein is CASSIGLPGGRAYNEQFF. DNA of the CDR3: TGTGCCAGTAGTATTGGGTTGCCCGGGGGACGGGCCTACAATGAGCAGTTCTTC.

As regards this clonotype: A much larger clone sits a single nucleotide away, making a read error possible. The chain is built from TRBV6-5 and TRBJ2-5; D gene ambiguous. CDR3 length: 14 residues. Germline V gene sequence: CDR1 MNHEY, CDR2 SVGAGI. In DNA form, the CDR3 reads TGTGCCAGCAGTTACTCGACAACGCAAGAGGCCCAGTACTTC. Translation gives CASSYSTTQEAQYF.

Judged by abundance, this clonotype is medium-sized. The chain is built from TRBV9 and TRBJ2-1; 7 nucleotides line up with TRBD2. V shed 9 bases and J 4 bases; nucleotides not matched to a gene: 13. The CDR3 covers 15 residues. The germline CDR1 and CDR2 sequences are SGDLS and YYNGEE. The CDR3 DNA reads TGTGCCATTCTCAGCGGGACCCGGACATACAATGAGCAGTTCTTC. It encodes CAILSGTRTYNEQFF. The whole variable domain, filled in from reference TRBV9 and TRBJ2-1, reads DSGVTQTPKHLITATGQRVTLRCSPRSGDLSVYWYQQSLDQGLQFLIQYYNGEERAKGNILERFSAQQFPDLHSELNLSSLELGDSALYFCAILSGTRTYNEQFFGPGTRLTVL.

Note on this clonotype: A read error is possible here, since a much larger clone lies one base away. The CDR3, as DNA: TGTGCCAGCAAGTGGTGGTCGGACAGGTACACCGGGGAGCTGTTTTTT. It codes for CASKWWSDRYTGELFF. The rearrangement joins TRBV2 to TRBJ2-2; 7 bases align to TRBD1. Looked up from germline, CDR1 is SNHLY and CDR2 is FYNNEI. V lost 7 bases to trimming and J lost 3 bases; unmatched junction nucleotides: 11. The CDR3 spans 16 residues. The full variable domain, rest sourced from reference TRBV2 and TRBJ2-2, is EPEVTQTPSHQVTQMGQEVILRCVPISNHLYFYWYRQILGQKVEFLVSFYNNEISEKSEIFDDQFSVERPDGSNFTLKIRSTKLEDSAMYFCASKWWSDRYTGELFFGEGSRLTVL.

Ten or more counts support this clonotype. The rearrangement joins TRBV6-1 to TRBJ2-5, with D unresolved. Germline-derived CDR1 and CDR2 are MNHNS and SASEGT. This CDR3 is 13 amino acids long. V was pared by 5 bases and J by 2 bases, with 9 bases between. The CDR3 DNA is TGTGCCAGCAGTTACTTCACTCAAGAGACCCAGTACTTC. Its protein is CASSYFTQETQYF.

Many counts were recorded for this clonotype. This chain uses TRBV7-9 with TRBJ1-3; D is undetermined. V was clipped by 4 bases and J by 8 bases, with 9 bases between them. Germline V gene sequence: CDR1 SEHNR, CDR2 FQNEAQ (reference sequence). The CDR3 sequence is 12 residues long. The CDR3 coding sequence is TGTGCCAGCAGCTACACCGGCGACACCATATATTTT. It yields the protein CASSYTGDTIYF.

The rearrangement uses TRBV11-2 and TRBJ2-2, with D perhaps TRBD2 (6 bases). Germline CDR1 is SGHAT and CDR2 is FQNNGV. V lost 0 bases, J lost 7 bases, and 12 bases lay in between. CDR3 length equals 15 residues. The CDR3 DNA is TGTGCCAGCAGCTTAGACGGCGGGAATCGCGGGGAGCTGTTTTTT. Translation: CASSLDGGNRGELFF.

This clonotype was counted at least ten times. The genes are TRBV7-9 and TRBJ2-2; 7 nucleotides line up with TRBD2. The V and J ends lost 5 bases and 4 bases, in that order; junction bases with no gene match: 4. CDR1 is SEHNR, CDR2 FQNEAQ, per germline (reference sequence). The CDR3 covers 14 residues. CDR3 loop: CASSRSGTTGELFF. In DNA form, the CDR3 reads TGTGCCAGCAGCCGAAGCGGGACCACCGGGGAGCTGTTTTTT.

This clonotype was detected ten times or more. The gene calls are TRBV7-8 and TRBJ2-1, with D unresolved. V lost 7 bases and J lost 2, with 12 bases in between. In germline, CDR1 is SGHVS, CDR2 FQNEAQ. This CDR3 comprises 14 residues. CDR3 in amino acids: CASTLSPPYNEQFF. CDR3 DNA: TGTGCCAGCACCCTGAGCCCTCCCTACAATGAGCAGTTCTTC.

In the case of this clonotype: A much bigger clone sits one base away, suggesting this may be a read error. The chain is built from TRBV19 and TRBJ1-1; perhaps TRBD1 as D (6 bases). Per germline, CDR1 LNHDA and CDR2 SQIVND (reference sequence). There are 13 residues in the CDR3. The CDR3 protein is CASNTGWDTEASF. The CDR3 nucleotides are TGTGCCAGTAACACAGGGTGGGACACTGAAGCTTCCTTT.

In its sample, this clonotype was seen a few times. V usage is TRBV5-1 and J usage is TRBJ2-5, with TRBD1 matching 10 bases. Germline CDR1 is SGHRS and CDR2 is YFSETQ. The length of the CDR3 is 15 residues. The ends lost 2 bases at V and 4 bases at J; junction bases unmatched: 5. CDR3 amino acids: CASSFSGTGVETQYF. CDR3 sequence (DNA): TGCGCCAGCAGCTTTTCCGGGACAGGGGTAGAGACCCAGTACTTC.

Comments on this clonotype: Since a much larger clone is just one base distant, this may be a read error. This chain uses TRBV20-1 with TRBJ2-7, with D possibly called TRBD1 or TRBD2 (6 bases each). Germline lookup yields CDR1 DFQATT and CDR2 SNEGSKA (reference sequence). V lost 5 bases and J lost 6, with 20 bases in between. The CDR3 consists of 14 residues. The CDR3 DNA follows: TGCAGTGCTCTGACAGGTACTGCGGGGTTCGAGCAGTACTTC. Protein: CSALTGTAGFEQYF.

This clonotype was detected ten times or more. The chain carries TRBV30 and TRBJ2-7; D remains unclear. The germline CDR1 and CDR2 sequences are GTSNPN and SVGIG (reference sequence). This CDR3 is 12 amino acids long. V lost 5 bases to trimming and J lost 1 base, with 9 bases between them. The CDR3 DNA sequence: TGTGCCTGGTCCCCCGAATCCTACGAGCAGTACTTC. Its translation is CAWSPESYEQYF.

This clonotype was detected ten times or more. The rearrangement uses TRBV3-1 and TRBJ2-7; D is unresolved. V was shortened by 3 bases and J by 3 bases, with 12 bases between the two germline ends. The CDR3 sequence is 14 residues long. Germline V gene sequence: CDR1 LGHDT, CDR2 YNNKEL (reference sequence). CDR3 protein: CASSQARPSYEQYF. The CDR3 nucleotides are TGTGCCAGCAGCCAGGCCAGACCGAGCTACGAGCAGTACTTC.

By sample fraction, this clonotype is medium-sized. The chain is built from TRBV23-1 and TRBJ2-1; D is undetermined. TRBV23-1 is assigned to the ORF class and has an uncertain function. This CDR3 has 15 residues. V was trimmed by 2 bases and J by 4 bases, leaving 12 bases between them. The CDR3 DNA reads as TGCGCCAGCAGTCAACCCCGAGTGGAATACAATGAGCAGTTCTTC. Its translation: CASSQPRVEYNEQFF.

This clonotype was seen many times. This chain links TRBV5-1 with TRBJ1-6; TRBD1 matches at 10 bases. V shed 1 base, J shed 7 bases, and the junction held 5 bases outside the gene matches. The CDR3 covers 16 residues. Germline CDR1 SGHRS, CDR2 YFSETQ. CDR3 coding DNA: TGCGCCAGCAGCTTGACCGGGACAGGGGACAATTCACCCCTCCACTTT. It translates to CASSLTGTGDNSPLHF.

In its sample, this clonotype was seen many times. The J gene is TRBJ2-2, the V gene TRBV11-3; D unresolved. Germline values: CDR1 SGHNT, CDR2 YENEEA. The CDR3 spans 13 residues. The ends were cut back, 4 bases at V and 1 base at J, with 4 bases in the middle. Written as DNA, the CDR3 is TGTGCCAGCAGCTCCCAGAACACCGGGGAGCTGTTTTTT. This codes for CASSSQNTGELFF.

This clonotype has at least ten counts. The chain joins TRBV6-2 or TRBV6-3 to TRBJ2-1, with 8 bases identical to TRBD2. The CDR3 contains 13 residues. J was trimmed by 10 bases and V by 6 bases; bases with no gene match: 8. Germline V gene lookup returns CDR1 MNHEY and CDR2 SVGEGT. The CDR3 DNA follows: TGTGCCAGCAGCCCTACATTAGCGGGAGAGCAGTTCTTC. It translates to CASSPTLAGEQFF.

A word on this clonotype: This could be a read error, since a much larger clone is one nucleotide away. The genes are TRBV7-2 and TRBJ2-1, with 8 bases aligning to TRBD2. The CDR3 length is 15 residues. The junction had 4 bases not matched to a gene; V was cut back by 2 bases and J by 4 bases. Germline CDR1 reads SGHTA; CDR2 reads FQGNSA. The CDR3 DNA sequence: TGTGCCAGCAGCTTACCAGCGGGGGAGTACAATGAGCAGTTCTTC. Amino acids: CASSLPAGEYNEQFF.